Each of the 21 T cell receptor beta chains below was sequenced from the same sample in a study of cytomegalovirus exposure and HLA in healthy donors. Primers included in the PCR were 60 Vbeta and 13 Jbeta primers. Sequencing used immunoSEQ multiplex PCR; TCRdb keeps in-frame clones, though not all of them. The sample shows 150,000 to 200,000 clones, and approximately 0.82% sits with its ten largest clones. The sample was PBMCs. These receptors all come from a woman aged 18-35 years in good health and CMV-seropositive.

This chain links TRBV14 with TRBJ1-5; D is unclear. V dropped 5 bases and J dropped 2 bases, with 7 bases sitting between them. The CDR3 has 13 amino acids. Germline-derived CDR1 and CDR2 are SGHDN and FVKESK. The CDR3 region is CASSAGGNQPQHF. In DNA, the CDR3 is TGTGCCAGCAGCGCCGGGGGCAATCAGCCCCAGCATTTT.

The chain has TRBV6-5 and TRBJ2-2, with 7 bases fitting TRBD1. From germline, CDR1 is MNHEY and CDR2 SVGAGI. V was clipped by 2 bases and J by 5 bases; unmatched bases: 5. The CDR3 is 15 amino acids. CDR3 coding DNA: TGTGCCAGCAGTTACATGGGACAGCTAACCGGGGAGCTGTTTTTT. Protein product: CASSYMGQLTGELFF.

CDR3 amino acids: CASHSGTNTGELFF. The CDR3 DNA is TGTGCCAGTCATAGCGGGACGAACACCGGGGAGCTGTTTTTT. The chain joins TRBV19 to TRBJ2-2; TRBD2 matches at 8 bases. V shed 8 bases, J shed 0 bases, and the junction held 2 bases outside the gene matches. The CDR3 totals 14 residues. The V gene's germline CDR1 is LNHDA and CDR2 SQIVND (reference sequence).

The chain employs TRBV4-2 and TRBJ2-5, with D unresolved. The end of the DNA fits TRBJ2-7 better, so the J call may be wrong. The CDR3 loop spans 12 amino acids. The germline V gene has CDR1 LGHNA and CDR2 YNFKEQ. The CDR3 sequence: CASSQDLGEQYF. DNA of the CDR3: TGTGCCAGCAGCCAAGACCTAGGCGAGCAGTACTTC.

The chain recombines TRBV7-9 with TRBJ1-1; 7 bases agree with TRBD1. Germline V gene data show CDR1 as SEHNR and CDR2 as FQNEAQ (reference sequence). V lost 2 bases, J lost 2 bases, and 2 bases stayed unmatched. This CDR3 is built from 14 residues. In DNA, the CDR3 is TGTGCCAGCAGCTTAAGGGGGCAAAACACTGAAGCTTTCTTT. As protein: CASSLRGQNTEAFF.

This chain uses TRBV30 with TRBJ2-3; 8 nucleotides match TRBD1. The length of the CDR3 is 15 residues. V lost 3 bases to trimming and J lost 3 bases; unmatched junction nucleotides: 8. Germline values: CDR1 GTSNPN, CDR2 SVGIG (reference sequence). The CDR3 sequence: CAWSRTGGSTDTQYF. The CDR3 nucleotides read TGTGCCTGGAGCAGAACAGGGGGAAGTACAGATACGCAGTATTTT. The whole variable domain, filled in from reference TRBV30 and TRBJ2-3, reads SQTIHQWPATLVQPVGSPLSLECTVEGTSNPNLYWYRQAAGRGLQLLFYSVGIGQISSEVPQNLSASRPQDRQFILSSKKLLLSDSGFYLCAWSRTGGSTDTQYFGPGTRLTVL.

J is TRBJ1-2 and V is TRBV6-1; D possibly corresponds to TRBD1 (5 bases). CDR1 MNHNS and CDR2 SASEGT come from the germline V gene. The V end was cut by 1 base, the J end by 8 bases, with 8 bases between. This CDR3 has 12 residues. The CDR3 protein is CASSEGGRGYTF. The CDR3 DNA reads as TGTGCCAGCAGTGAAGGGGGCAGAGGCTACACCTTC.

The V call is TRBV6-5, the J call TRBJ2-7, with 9 bases fitting TRBD1. The V segment lost 7 bases and the J segment 2 bases; nucleotides outside the gene matches: 9. Germline V lookup: CDR1 MNHEY, CDR2 SVGAGI. The CDR3 runs 15 residues. CDR3 region: CASTPTGTGTYEQYF. The CDR3 coding sequence is TGTGCCAGCACCCCAACCGGGACAGGGACCTACGAGCAGTACTTC.

The V and J genes are TRBV30 and TRBJ2-2, with 8 bases identical to TRBD2. Germline assignment: CDR1 GTSNPN and CDR2 SVGIG (reference sequence). V lost 0 bases and J lost 7; bases outside the gene matches: 10. This CDR3 spans 16 amino acids. The DNA of the CDR3 is TGTGCCTGGAGTGTACCTCAGGGCGGGGGGCACGGGGAGCTGTTTTTT. Translation: CAWSVPQGGGHGELFF.

The chain carries TRBV18 and TRBJ2-7; the D is unclear. Trimming pared 0 bases from V and 0 bases from J, leaving 9 bases between. The CDR3 totals 15 residues. Germline V lookup: CDR1 KGHSH, CDR2 LQKENI. The CDR3 bases are TGTGCCAGCTCACCACCAGCAGGTAACTCCTACGAGCAGTACTTC. As protein: CASSPPAGNSYEQYF.

This chain connects TRBV7-6 to TRBJ2-5; no firm D call. Trimming removed 3 bases at V and 5 bases at J, with 4 bases between. CDR1 is SGHVS and CDR2 is FNYEAQ in the germline V gene. The CDR3 is made up of 11 amino acids. The CDR3 bases are TGTGCCAGCAGCTTTCGTGAGACCCAGTACTTC. It is translated as CASSFRETQYF.

The chain employs TRBV4-2 and TRBJ2-3; possible D gene TRBD2, 6 bases. Germline values: CDR1 LGHNA, CDR2 YNFKEQ. V was trimmed by 4 bases and J by 7 bases, leaving 24 bases between them. This CDR3 contains 17 residues. In DNA, the CDR3 is TGTGCCAGCAGCCCCCCAGAGGGCGGGGAGTCAGTCTATACGCAGTATTTT. The encoded protein is CASSPPEGGESVYTQYF.

The chain is built from TRBV5-1 and TRBJ1-2; possibly TRBD1 for D (5 bases). Trimming shortened V by 0 bases and J by 2 bases, and 8 bases separated the two germline ends. Germline V gene data show CDR1 as SGHRS and CDR2 as YFSETQ. The CDR3 runs to 14 residues. The CDR3 region has the DNA TGCGCCAGCAGCTTGGATCCAGGGAACTATGGCTACACCTTC. Its translation is CASSLDPGNYGYTF.

The V gene is TRBV7-9, the J gene TRBJ2-1; TRBD2 matches 13 bases. The germline CDR1 and CDR2 sequences are SEHNR and FQNEAQ (reference sequence). After removal of 5 bases from V and 10 bases from J, the junction contained 11 bases not matched to a gene. This CDR3 comprises 16 residues. The CDR3, as DNA: TGTGCCAGCAGCCGCCAGACTAGCGGGGGGCCTGGGGAGCAGTTCTTC. It specifies CASSRQTSGGPGEQFF.

This chain links TRBV5-1 with TRBJ2-2; 13 bases are shared with TRBD2. This CDR3 comprises 18 residues. V lost 7 bases to trimming and J lost 6 bases; unmatched junction nucleotides: 15. Germline assignment: CDR1 SGHRS and CDR2 YFSETQ. The CDR3 nucleotides are TGCGCCAGCTGCAGACTAGCGGGGGGCCCCCGCCCGGCCGGGGAGCTGTTTTTT. Its translation is CASCRLAGGPRPAGELFF.

The chain has TRBV7-3 and TRBJ2-2; weak D call: TRBD1 (5 bases). V was cut by 5 bases and J by 2 bases, with 9 bases left in between. This CDR3 is 14 amino acids long. CDR1 and CDR2 from the germline V gene are SGHTA and FQGTGA. CDR3 sequence reads: CASSPQGNTGELFF. The CDR3 nucleotides read TGTGCCAGCAGCCCCCAGGGCAACACCGGGGAGCTGTTTTTT. Full variable domain (outside the CDR3, taken from reference TRBV7-3 and TRBJ2-2): GAGVSQTPSNKVTEKGKYVELRCDPISGHTALYWYRQSLGQGPEFLIYFQGTGAADDSGLPNDRFFAVRPEGSVSTLKIQRTERGDSAVYLCASSPQGNTGELFFGEGSRLTVL.

This chain joins TRBV6-6 and TRBJ1-6; 7 nucleotides line up with TRBD1. Germline lookup yields CDR1 MNHNY and CDR2 SVGAGI (reference sequence). The CDR3 has 14 residues. The J segment lost 7 bases and the V segment lost 7 bases, leaving 7 bases of the junction unmatched. CDR3 sequence: CASNGGTENSPLHF. The CDR3 region has the DNA TGTGCCAGCAATGGGGGGACAGAAAATTCACCCCTCCACTTT.

This chain uses TRBV27 with TRBJ1-6, with 8 bases identical to TRBD1. Trimming removed 3 bases from V and 11 bases from J; junction bases left unmatched: 6. This CDR3 has 14 amino acids. Germline lookup yields CDR1 MNHEY and CDR2 SMNVEV (reference sequence). This CDR3 reads CASSFGQGATPLHF. CDR3 nucleotide sequence: TGTGCCAGCAGTTTTGGACAGGGTGCGACACCCCTCCACTTT.

The chain has TRBV7-9 and TRBJ2-3; D is undetermined. The CDR3 loop spans 15 amino acids. Germline V lookup: CDR1 SEHNR, CDR2 FQNEAQ (reference sequence). V lost 4 bases and J lost 4, with 15 bases in between. This CDR3 is CASSSSDFKPDTQYF. The CDR3 coding sequence is TGTGCCAGCAGCTCAAGCGACTTCAAGCCAGATACGCAGTATTTT.

This rearrangement joins TRBV2 to TRBJ1-5; no firm D call. Trimming shortened V by 4 bases and J by 0 bases, and 10 bases separated the two germline ends. CDR1 and CDR2 from the germline V gene are SNHLY and FYNNEI. The length of the CDR3 is 15 residues. The CDR3 DNA sequence: TGTGCCAGCAGTGTGTCAGAAGATAGCAATCAGCCCCAGCATTTT. Protein product: CASSVSEDSNQPQHF.

The V call is TRBV7-6, the J call TRBJ2-5; 8 bases are a match to TRBD2. CDR1 is SGHVS and CDR2 is FNYEAQ in the germline V gene. The CDR3 has 14 amino acids. Losses at the gene ends were 3 bases for V and 2 bases for J; bases not matched to a gene: 2. Written as DNA, the CDR3 is TGTGCCAGCAGCTTCGGCGGGAGGCAAGAGACCCAGTACTTC. Translation: CASSFGGRQETQYF.